This T cell receptor beta chain comes out of a study of regulatory T cells in long-lasting Graves disease. The CDR3 consists of 13 residues. In germline, CDR1 is DFQATT, CDR2 SNEGSKA (reference sequence). The germline V and J ends were trimmed by 7 bases and 9 bases, with 16 bases remaining between them. Time point specified: newly diagnosed GD, antithyroid drugs for less than 3 months. Extracted RNA from PBMCs served as the source of the TCR library. CDR3 regions were amplified by Arm-PCR using iRepertoire HTBI primers to build TCR beta libraries. In TCRdb, the multiplex PCR reads were re-called with MiXCR into one record per CDR3 protein. Of about 470,000 distinct CDR3 sequences in the sample, under 15% were seen once. The table lists this clonotype with a count of one. The same specimen was also included in a second study, on T cells in Graves' hyperthyroidism and ophthalmopathy. That work states: Every diagnosis used clinical symptoms, serum thyroxine and TRAb, thyroid ultrasound and orbital computed tomography.

This TCR derives from a young woman with Graves disease. Specimen: peripheral blood mononuclear cells (PBMCs), collected at new diagnosis, from a patient treated with antithyroid drugs. This chain links TRBV20-1 with TRBJ1-6, with a tentative D call TRBD1 (5 bases). CDR3 nucleotides: TGCAGTGTTCACGACAGACTCGGTTCACCCCTCCACTTT. Translation: CSVHDRLGSPLHF.